This T cell receptor (beta chain) was identified in a study of early T cells in non-severe SARS-CoV-2 infection. Study context: With bulk RNA from unsorted whole blood as input, sequencing yielded unpaired chains.

General observations from the study: The study's VDJdb matching favored anti-spike CD8 responses and missed private and CD4 specificities.

Tagging with unique molecular identifiers was applied to individual cDNA molecules. TCRdb reanalysed the 5' RACE reads using MiXCR and keeps one entry per CDR3 protein. The sample has approximately 56,000 distinct CDR3 sequences; about 15% are singletons. The CDR3 spans 13 residues. Details on this clonotype: The antigen is undetermined.

The TCR comes from an adult who was a healthcare worker with PCR-confirmed SARS-CoV-2 infection or an uninfected control (not recorded which). The sequences come from whole blood, collected at baseline. The chain employs TRBV21-1 and TRBJ2-7; TRBD1 was called by the table and not checked on the DNA. TRBV21-1 is shown as a pseudogene. The CDR3 spells CASSKETAIEQYF. The DNA for the CDR3 is TGTGCCAGCAGCAAAGAGACAGCCATCGAGCAGTACTTC.